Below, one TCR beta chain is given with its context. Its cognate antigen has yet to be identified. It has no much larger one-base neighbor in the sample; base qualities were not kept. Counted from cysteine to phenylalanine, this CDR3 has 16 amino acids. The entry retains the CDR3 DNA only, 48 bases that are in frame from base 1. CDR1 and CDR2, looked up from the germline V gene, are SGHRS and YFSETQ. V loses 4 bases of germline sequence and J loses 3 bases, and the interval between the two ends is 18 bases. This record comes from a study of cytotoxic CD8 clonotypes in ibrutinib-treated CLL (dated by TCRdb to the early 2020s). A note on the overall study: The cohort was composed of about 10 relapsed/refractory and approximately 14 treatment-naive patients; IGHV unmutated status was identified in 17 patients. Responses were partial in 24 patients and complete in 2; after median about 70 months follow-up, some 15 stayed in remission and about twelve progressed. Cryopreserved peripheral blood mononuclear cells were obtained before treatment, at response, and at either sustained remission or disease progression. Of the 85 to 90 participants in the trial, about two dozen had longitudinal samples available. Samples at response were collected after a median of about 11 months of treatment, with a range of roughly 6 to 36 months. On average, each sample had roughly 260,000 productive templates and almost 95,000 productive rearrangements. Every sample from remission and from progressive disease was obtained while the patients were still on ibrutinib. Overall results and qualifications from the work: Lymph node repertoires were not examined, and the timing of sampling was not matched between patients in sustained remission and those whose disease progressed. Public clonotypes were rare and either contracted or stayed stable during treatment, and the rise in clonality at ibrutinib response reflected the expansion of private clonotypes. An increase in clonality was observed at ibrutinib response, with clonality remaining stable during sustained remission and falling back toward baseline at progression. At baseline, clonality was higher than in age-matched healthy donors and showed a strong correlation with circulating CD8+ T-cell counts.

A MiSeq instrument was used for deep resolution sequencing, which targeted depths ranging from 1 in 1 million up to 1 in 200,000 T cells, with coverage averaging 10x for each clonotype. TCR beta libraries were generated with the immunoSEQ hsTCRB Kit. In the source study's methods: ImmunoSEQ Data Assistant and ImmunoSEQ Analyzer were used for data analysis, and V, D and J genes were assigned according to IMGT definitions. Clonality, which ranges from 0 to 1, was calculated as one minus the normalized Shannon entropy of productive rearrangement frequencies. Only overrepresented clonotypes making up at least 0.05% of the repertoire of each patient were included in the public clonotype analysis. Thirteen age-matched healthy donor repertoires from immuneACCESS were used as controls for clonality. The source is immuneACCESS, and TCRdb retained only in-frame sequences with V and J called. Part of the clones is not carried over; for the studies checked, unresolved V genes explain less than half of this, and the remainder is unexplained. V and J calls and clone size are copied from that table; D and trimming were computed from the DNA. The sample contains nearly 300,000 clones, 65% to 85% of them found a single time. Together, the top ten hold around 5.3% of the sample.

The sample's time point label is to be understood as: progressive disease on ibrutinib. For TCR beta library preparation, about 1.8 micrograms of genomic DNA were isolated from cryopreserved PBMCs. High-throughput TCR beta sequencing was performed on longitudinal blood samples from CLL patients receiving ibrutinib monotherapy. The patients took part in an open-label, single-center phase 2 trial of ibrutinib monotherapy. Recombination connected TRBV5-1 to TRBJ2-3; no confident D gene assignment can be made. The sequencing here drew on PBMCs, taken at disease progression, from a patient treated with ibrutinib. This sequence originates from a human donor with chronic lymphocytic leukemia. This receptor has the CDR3 CASSVDEWVGTDTQYF. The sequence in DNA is TGCGCCAGCAGCGTGGACGAGTGGGTGGGGACAGATACGCAGTATTTT.